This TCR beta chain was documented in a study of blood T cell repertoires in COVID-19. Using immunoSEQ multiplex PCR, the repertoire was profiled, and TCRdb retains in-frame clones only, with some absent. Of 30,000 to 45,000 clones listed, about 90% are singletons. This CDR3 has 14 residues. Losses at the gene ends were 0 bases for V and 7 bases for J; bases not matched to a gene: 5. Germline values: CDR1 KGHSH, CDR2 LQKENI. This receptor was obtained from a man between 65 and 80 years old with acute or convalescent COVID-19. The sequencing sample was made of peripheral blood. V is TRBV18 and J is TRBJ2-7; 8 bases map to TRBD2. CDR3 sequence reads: CASSPPGLVGEQYF. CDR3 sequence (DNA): TGTGCCAGCTCACCACCGGGACTAGTGGGGGAGCAGTACTTC.